Listed below are T cell receptor beta chains from one sample, sequenced in a study of blood T cell repertoires in COVID-19. The method was immunoSEQ multiplex PCR; TCRdb's version includes in-frame clones alone and lacks a portion of them. The sample has some 300,000 clones, 70% to 90% seen once. Material: peripheral blood. These receptors originate from a woman aged 30 to 39 who had recovered from COVID-19. Each CDR3 is given with its conserved first and last residue. The order of the fields is J gene, D gene, V gene, clone size, CDR3 DNA, CDR3 protein. D genes are given only for firm matches. Only some rows state a clone size, as once, few, many or a class for expanded clones.

j_gene: TRBJ1-6
d_gene: -
v_gene: TRBV7-9
abundance: -
CDR3nt: TGTGCCAGCAGCTTAGGGCAGGTGATTTCACCCCTCCACTTT
CDR3aa: CASSLGQVISPLHF

j_gene: TRBJ1-1
d_gene: -
v_gene: TRBV5-5
abundance: -
CDR3nt: TGTGCCAGCAGCTTTAATTTCGCCAGGGTGGATGGCACTGAAGCTTTCTTT
CDR3aa: CASSFNFARVDGTEAFF

j_gene: TRBJ2-3
d_gene: -
v_gene: TRBV7-6
abundance: -
CDR3nt: TGTGCCAGCAGCTTAGGAGGCGGGGCTGGGGATACGCAGTATTTT
CDR3aa: CASSLGGGAGDTQYF

j_gene: TRBJ2-2
d_gene: -
v_gene: TRBV28
abundance: -
CDR3nt: TGTGCCAGCACCACCAGGGTGGACACCGGGGAGCTGTTTTTT
CDR3aa: CASTTRVDTGELFF

j_gene: TRBJ2-7
d_gene: TRBD1
v_gene: TRBV6-5
abundance: -
CDR3nt: TGTGCCAGCAGTTCCCGGGACAGGGGGGAGCAGTACTTC
CDR3aa: CASSSRDRGEQYF

j_gene: TRBJ1-6
d_gene: TRBD1
v_gene: TRBV14
abundance: -
CDR3nt: TGTGCCAGCAGCGGTCCAGGGGGACCACCCCTCCACTTT
CDR3aa: CASSGPGGPPLHF

j_gene: TRBJ2-3
d_gene: TRBD2
v_gene: TRBV27
abundance: -
CDR3nt: TGTGCCAGCAGTTTATTCCCAGCGGGATACTCAGATACGCAGTATTTT
CDR3aa: CASSLFPAGYSDTQYF

j_gene: TRBJ2-1
d_gene: TRBD2
v_gene: TRBV25-1
abundance: -
CDR3nt: TGTGCCAGCACCCCACGACTAGCGGCGGGTGGGGGCGGTGAGCAGTTCTTC
CDR3aa: CASTPRLAAGGGGEQFF

j_gene: TRBJ2-7
d_gene: -
v_gene: TRBV7-8
abundance: -
CDR3nt: TGTGCCAGCAGCTTAGGAACAGGTACCTACGAGCAGTACTTC
CDR3aa: CASSLGTGTYEQYF

j_gene: TRBJ2-1
d_gene: TRBD2
v_gene: TRBV3-1/TRBV3-2
abundance: -
CDR3nt: TGTGCCAGCAGCCCGCTAAGCGGGGGGTTGAATGAGCAGTTCTTC
CDR3aa: CASSPLSGGLNEQFF

j_gene: TRBJ2-3
d_gene: -
v_gene: TRBV9
abundance: -
CDR3nt: TGTGCCAGCAGCGTAGTGGCGGGGGCCGACACAGATACGCAGTATTTT
CDR3aa: CASSVVAGADTDTQYF

j_gene: TRBJ1-3
d_gene: -
v_gene: TRBV19
abundance: once
CDR3nt: TGTGCCAGTACTCCCCAGTTTCCGTCTGGAAACACCATATATTTT
CDR3aa: CASTPQFPSGNTIYF

j_gene: TRBJ1-1
d_gene: -
v_gene: TRBV30
abundance: -
CDR3nt: TGTGCCTGGAAGGGGATGGCGGAAGCTTTCTTT
CDR3aa: CAWKGMAEAFF

j_gene: TRBJ2-5
d_gene: TRBD1
v_gene: TRBV5-1
abundance: -
CDR3nt: TGCGCCAGCAGCCCCGGGACAGTACAAGAGACCCAGTACTTC
CDR3aa: CASSPGTVQETQYF

j_gene: TRBJ1-5
d_gene: TRBD1
v_gene: TRBV6-5
abundance: -
CDR3nt: TGTGCCAGCCGGGGGACAGTCTTTAATCAGCCCCAGCATTTT
CDR3aa: CASRGTVFNQPQHF

j_gene: TRBJ2-5
d_gene: -
v_gene: TRBV7-6
abundance: once
CDR3nt: TGTGCCAGCAGCTTGAGTGGGGCTATGCGGGAGACCCAGTACTTC
CDR3aa: CASSLSGAMRETQYF

j_gene: TRBJ2-3
d_gene: -
v_gene: TRBV30
abundance: -
CDR3nt: TGTGCCTGGAGTATAACTAGAAGCACAGATACGCAGTATTTT
CDR3aa: CAWSITRSTDTQYF

j_gene: TRBJ1-1
d_gene: -
v_gene: TRBV5-1
abundance: -
CDR3nt: TGCGCCAGCAGCTTGGAGGCCGGGGTTACGGCTGAAGCTTTCTTT
CDR3aa: CASSLEAGVTAEAFF

j_gene: TRBJ1-2
d_gene: -
v_gene: TRBV28
abundance: -
CDR3nt: TGTGCCAGCAGCCCCCCGCCAGCTAACTATGGCTACACCTTC
CDR3aa: CASSPPPANYGYTF

j_gene: TRBJ2-7
d_gene: -
v_gene: TRBV2
abundance: -
CDR3nt: TGTGCCAGCAGACAAGGGACTTTCTACGAGCAGTACTTC
CDR3aa: CASRQGTFYEQYF

j_gene: TRBJ1-3
d_gene: -
v_gene: TRBV6-5
abundance: -
CDR3nt: TGTGCCACCCATACCCCCCGACAGCTGGGAAACACCATATATTTT
CDR3aa: CATHTPRQLGNTIYF

j_gene: TRBJ2-1
d_gene: TRBD2
v_gene: TRBV27
abundance: -
CDR3nt: TGTGCCAGCAGCGGGACTCGGAGCGGGGGGGCTGATGAGCAGTTCTTC
CDR3aa: CASSGTRSGGADEQFF

j_gene: TRBJ2-3
d_gene: TRBD2
v_gene: TRBV7-3
abundance: -
CDR3nt: TGTGCCAGCAGCCTATCACTAGCGTCGAACACAGATACGCAGTATTTT
CDR3aa: CASSLSLASNTDTQYF

j_gene: TRBJ1-4
d_gene: -
v_gene: TRBV18
abundance: -
CDR3nt: TGTGCCAGCTCACCACCGGGGACACAGAATGAAAAACTGTTTTTT
CDR3aa: CASSPPGTQNEKLFF

j_gene: TRBJ2-1
d_gene: -
v_gene: TRBV27
abundance: -
CDR3nt: TGTGCCAGCAGCCCCATCCGGAGCTCCTACAATGAGCAGTTCTTC
CDR3aa: CASSPIRSSYNEQFF

j_gene: TRBJ1-1
d_gene: -
v_gene: TRBV30
abundance: -
CDR3nt: TGTGCCTGGACTTCCCGGGACACTGAAGCTTTCTTT
CDR3aa: CAWTSRDTEAFF

j_gene: TRBJ1-5
d_gene: -
v_gene: TRBV5-8
abundance: -
CDR3nt: TGTGCCAGCAGCTTGCCAACAGCAGGGGAGCCCCAGCATTTT
CDR3aa: CASSLPTAGEPQHF